This T cell receptor (beta chain) was documented in a study of tumor-infiltrating lymphocytes in oesophageal squamous cell carcinoma. TCRdb redid the calling of the PCR reads with MiXCR, one entry per CDR3 protein. The sample yields tens of thousands of distinct CDR3 sequences, approximately 34% seen once. This clonotype was picked up one time. The TCR sequence derives from a female donor with esophageal squamous cell carcinoma. The sample taken for sequencing was esophageal tumor tissue.

For the CDR3, the DNA is TGTGCCAGCAGCCGGACAGACAAACATGAAAAACTGTTTTTT. This sequence encodes CASSRTDKHEKLFF. J is TRBJ1-4 and V is TRBV7-8; perhaps TRBD1 as D (6 bases). Germline V CDR1 and CDR2: SGHVS, FQNEAQ. This CDR3 has 14 amino acids. Deletions cut 5 bases from V and 6 bases from J, with 13 bases between. Combining the CDR3 with reference TRBV7-8 and TRBJ1-4 gives the whole variable domain GAGVSQSPRYKVAKRGQDVALRCDPISGHVSLFWYQQALGQGPEFLTYFQNEAQLDKSGLPSDRFFAERPEGSVSTLKIQRTQQEDSAVYLCASSRTDKHEKLFFGSGTQLSVL.